The entry that follows covers one T cell receptor (beta chain) sequence. Its antigen remains unknown. Here immunoSEQ multiplex PCR was the method, and the copy in TCRdb shows in-frame clones only, minus some. The sample shows about 60,000 clones, over 90% of them seen only once. This sample is drawn from a study of OX40 agonist ivuxolimab in advanced cancers. Study background: The study enrolled dose-escalation patients with hepatocellular carcinoma, melanoma, renal cell or head and neck cancer. Treatment received earlier with anti-PD-1, anti-PD-L1 or anti-CTLA-4 agents was allowed, and over 30% had some.

General study results and limits: Relative to CD4+ cells, CD8+ T cells on average had more expanded clones.

The sample here was CD4+ or CD8+ T cells sorted from blood, taken in a trial of the OX40 agonist ivuxolimab. The sequence came from an adult with an advanced solid tumor such as melanoma, head and neck, liver or kidney cancer.

The CDR3 nucleotides are TGTGCCAGTAGTCCCCCGCGGGAACCCTACAATGAGCAGTTCTTC. Translating it yields CASSPPREPYNEQFF. This chain links TRBV19 with TRBJ2-1; weak D call: TRBD2 (6 bases). This CDR3 has 15 residues. Trimming stripped 5 bases from V and 2 bases from J, with 13 bases between. Germline CDR1 LNHDA, CDR2 SQIVND (reference sequence). Complete variable domain (other parts from reference TRBV19 and TRBJ2-1): DGGITQSPKYLFRKEGQNVTLSCEQNLNHDAMYWYRQDPGQGLRLIYYSQIVNDFQKGDIAEGYSVSREKKESFPLTVTSAQKNPTAFYLCASSPPREPYNEQFFGPGTRLTVL.